The 27 T cell receptor beta chains below all came from one sample that was sequenced in a study of T cell responses to AZD1222 COVID-19 vaccine. Method: immunoSEQ multiplex PCR; TCRdb's copy keeps in-frame clones and lacks some. The sample carries under 150,000 clones, 91% recorded once. Material: peripheral blood, obtained on day 0 of AZD1222 vaccination. These receptors all stem from an adult in good health.

CDR3 region: CASSAPWGRRFYGYTF. CDR3 in DNA: TGTGCCAGCAGCGCGCCATGGGGGAGGCGATTCTATGGCTACACCTTC. The chain combines TRBV5-8 with TRBJ1-2, with a weak D call TRBD1 (5 bases). The V gene lost 4 bases and the J gene lost 4 bases, with 20 bases spanning the gap. Germline-derived CDR1 and CDR2 are SGHTS and YDEGEE. This CDR3 is built from 16 residues.

This rearrangement joins TRBV5-1 to TRBJ1-3, with D tentatively TRBD1 (5 bases). CDR3 length equals 16 residues. The V gene lost 0 bases and the J gene lost 0 bases, with 10 bases spanning the gap. Germline V gives CDR1 SGHRS, CDR2 YFSETQ. CDR3 sequence: CASSLDGARSGNTIYF. Here the CDR3 DNA reads TGCGCCAGCAGCTTGGATGGGGCCCGCTCTGGAAACACCATATATTTT.

This clone appeared a single time. This chain connects TRBV6-1 to TRBJ2-1; no definite D call. The V end lost 3 bases, the J end lost 5 bases, and 11 bases lay between the germline ends. The CDR3 consists of 14 residues. Germline lookup yields CDR1 MNHNS and CDR2 SASEGT. The CDR3 spells CASSEFGVHNEQFF. The CDR3 coding sequence is TGTGCCAGCAGTGAGTTTGGGGTCCACAATGAGCAGTTCTTC.

This chain links TRBV6-6 with TRBJ1-1, with 8 bases matching TRBD1. Germline CDR1 and CDR2: MNHNY and SVGAGI (reference sequence). CDR3 length: 14 residues. The V segment lost 2 bases and the J segment 5 bases; nucleotides outside the gene matches: 4. The CDR3 nucleotides are TGTGCCAGCAGTTACGAGACAGGGGTAACTGAAGCTTTCTTT. Protein sequence: CASSYETGVTEAFF.

The chain recombines TRBV7-9 with TRBJ2-2; tentatively, D is TRBD1 (5 bases). V lost 5 bases and J 5 bases, leaving 18 bases between the germline ends. This CDR3 is built from 16 residues. The germline V gene encodes CDR1 SEHNR and CDR2 FQNEAQ (reference sequence). CDR3 loop: CASSAVYRSSTGELFF. The CDR3 coding sequence is TGTGCCAGCAGCGCCGTTTACAGGTCGTCGACCGGGGAGCTGTTTTTT.

The J gene is TRBJ1-5, the V gene TRBV19, with TRBD1 matching over 8 bases. Trimming cost V 10 bases and J 2 bases; bases outside gene matches: 10. There are 15 residues in the CDR3. Germline-derived CDR1 and CDR2 are LNHDA and SQIVND (reference sequence). CDR3 sequence reads: CATSTTGGGNQPQHF. The CDR3 bases are TGTGCCACCTCAACAACAGGGGGAGGCAATCAGCCCCAGCATTTT.

This clone came up once. CDR3 nucleotides: TGTGCCAGCAGCTTAGGAGGTGAGCAGCCCCAGCATTTT. This sequence encodes CASSLGGEQPQHF. The rearrangement joins TRBV7-9 to TRBJ1-5, with D hard to call. There are 13 residues in the CDR3. V was shortened by 1 base and J by 7 bases, with 8 bases between the two germline ends. Germline loops: CDR1 SEHNR, CDR2 FQNEAQ (reference sequence).

The chain couples TRBV11-2 to TRBJ2-1; a possible D gene is TRBD2 (6 bases). The V end was cut by 1 base, the J end by 5 bases, with 15 bases between. CDR3 length equals 16 residues. Per germline, CDR1 SGHAT and CDR2 FQNNGV. CDR3 in amino acids: CASSLGGGALDNEQFF. Here the CDR3 DNA reads TGTGCCAGCAGCTTAGGGGGCGGGGCCCTTGACAATGAGCAGTTCTTC.

The chain joins TRBV4-2 to TRBJ2-7; 7 bases align to TRBD1. The CDR3 spans 17 residues. Germline CDR1 and CDR2: LGHNA and YNFKEQ. Germline trimming cut 0 bases from V and 0 bases from J; bases unmatched to any gene: 8. CDR3 sequence reads: CASSQDSRTGHSYEQYF. The DNA for the CDR3 is TGTGCCAGCAGCCAAGATTCTCGGACAGGTCACTCCTACGAGCAGTACTTC.

This sequence joins TRBV9 and TRBJ2-1; D uncertain. V shed 0 bases and J shed 8 bases, with 9 bases lying between them. Germline V lookup: CDR1 SGDLS, CDR2 YYNGEE. The CDR3 is 13 residues long. CDR3 sequence reads: CASSVAFTDEQFF. CDR3 sequence (DNA): TGTGCCAGCAGCGTAGCTTTTACGGATGAGCAGTTCTTC.

This chain uses TRBV4-3 with TRBJ2-3; D not certain. Germline V gives CDR1 LGHNA, CDR2 YSLEER. Trimming took off 1 base at V and 4 bases at J, with 9 bases between the two ends. The CDR3 runs to 14 residues. For the CDR3, the DNA is TGCGCCAGCAGCCAAGCGAGGTGGGCAGATACGCAGTATTTT. Encoded protein: CASSQARWADTQYF.

This chain's CDR3 is CATSRDRVFDTQYF. The CDR3 nucleotides read TGTGCCACCAGCAGAGATCGGGTCTTCGATACGCAGTATTTT. This rearrangement joins TRBV15 to TRBJ2-3; D is unclear. Germline V gives CDR1 LNHNV, CDR2 YYDKDF (reference sequence). The CDR3 extends over 14 amino acids. The germline V and J ends were trimmed by 0 bases and 6 bases, with 10 bases remaining between them.

The chain recombines TRBV27 with TRBJ1-3; unclear D gene. This CDR3 has 11 amino acids. V was pared by 6 bases and J by 4 bases, with 4 bases between. In germline, CDR1 is MNHEY, CDR2 SMNVEV (reference sequence). CDR3 protein: CASSSGNTIYF. CDR3 bases: TGTGCCAGCAGCTCCGGAAACACCATATATTTT.

CDR3 in amino acids: CASSSRDRAGTGELFF. The CDR3 DNA is TGTGCCAGCAGCTCAAGGGACAGGGCGGGCACCGGGGAGCTGTTTTTT. The chain uses TRBV7-2 and TRBJ2-2; 9 bases match TRBD1. V lost 4 bases, J lost 4 bases, and 7 bases stayed unmatched. The CDR3 length is 16 residues. Looked up from germline, CDR1 is SGHTA and CDR2 is FQGNSA.

This clone is labeled large (0.1 to 1%). This CDR3 is also generated by other DNA sequences in the sample. The rearrangement uses TRBV27 and TRBJ2-7; D is possibly TRBD1 (6 bases). Trimming took 6 bases from V and 3 from J, leaving 9 bases between them. The CDR3 is 12 amino acids. Germline V CDR1 and CDR2: MNHEY, SMNVEV (reference sequence). The CDR3 is CASRGQDYEQYF. As DNA, the CDR3 is TGTGCCAGCAGGGGACAAGACTACGAGCAGTACTTC.

The genes are TRBV6-5 and TRBJ2-3; D is unresolved. CDR3 length equals 13 residues. The germline V and J ends were trimmed by 4 bases and 3 bases, with 8 bases remaining between them. Germline V gene data show CDR1 as MNHEY and CDR2 as SVGAGI. The CDR3 bases are TGTGCCAGCAGTTGGGCCCAAACAGATACGCAGTATTTT. Translating it yields CASSWAQTDTQYF.

The chain couples TRBV5-4 to TRBJ2-7; TRBD2 matches at 8 bases. CDR1 and CDR2 from the germline V gene are SGHNT and YYREEE (reference sequence). The V and J ends lost 3 bases and 6 bases, in that order; junction bases with no gene match: 8. This CDR3 comprises 14 residues. CDR3 coding DNA: TGTGCCAGCAGCTCTGAAGCGGGAGTATCCGAGCAGTACTTC. It is translated as CASSSEAGVSEQYF.

This chain links TRBV15 with TRBJ2-3; the D gene is possibly TRBD1 (5 bases). The CDR3 has 15 residues. Germline assignment: CDR1 LNHNV and CDR2 YYDKDF (reference sequence). V was shortened by 5 bases and J by 2 bases, with 14 bases between the two germline ends. CDR3: CATSLDGAPTDTQYF. The CDR3 region has the DNA TGTGCCACCAGCCTCGATGGGGCCCCCACAGATACGCAGTATTTT.

This sequence joins TRBV9 and TRBJ2-5; D possibly corresponds to TRBD1 (5 bases). Germline values: CDR1 SGDLS, CDR2 YYNGEE. The CDR3 is made up of 15 amino acids. Trimming took off 0 bases at V and 0 bases at J, with 9 bases between the two ends. The CDR3 is CASSVDPGHQETQYF. CDR3 sequence (DNA): TGTGCCAGCAGCGTAGATCCAGGGCACCAAGAGACCCAGTACTTC.

The chain carries TRBV27 and TRBJ2-3; D gene ambiguous. Trimming pared 5 bases from V and 7 bases from J, leaving 7 bases between. The CDR3 length is 11 residues. Germline lookup yields CDR1 MNHEY and CDR2 SMNVEV (reference sequence). CDR3 nucleotides: TGTGCCAGCAGTCAAGGTCATACGCAGTATTTT. It is translated as CASSQGHTQYF.

The V and J genes are TRBV4-1 and TRBJ2-1, with D perhaps being TRBD1 or TRBD2 (7 bases each). The CDR3 is 16 residues long. With 3 bases removed from V and 6 bases from J, the gap between germline ends came to 18 bases. Germline CDR1 MGHRA, CDR2 YSYEKL. The DNA for the CDR3 is TGCGCCAGCAGCCAGATGACAGGGACTATGACCAATGAGCAGTTCTTC. This codes for CASSQMTGTMTNEQFF.

This chain's CDR3 is CASSIRGRTGELFF. The CDR3 bases are TGTGCCAGTAGTATCAGGGGGCGAACCGGGGAGCTGTTTTTT. The rearrangement uses TRBV19 and TRBJ2-2, with 8 bases identical to TRBD1. CDR1 LNHDA and CDR2 SQIVND come from the germline V gene (reference sequence). The CDR3 runs 14 residues. Unmatched junction bases numbered 2, after V lost 3 bases and J lost 5 bases.

This chain connects TRBV5-8 to TRBJ2-1; the D gene could be TRBD1 or TRBD2 (5 bases each). V was pared by 4 bases and J by 4 bases, with 15 bases between. CDR1 is SGHTS and CDR2 is YDEGEE in the germline V gene. This CDR3 region has 15 residues. CDR3 protein: CASSRAGTIYNEQFF. In DNA, the CDR3 is TGTGCCAGCAGCCGGGCCGGGACGATATACAATGAGCAGTTCTTC.

This chain connects TRBV5-1 to TRBJ2-5; weak D call: TRBD2 (7 bases). The germline CDR1 and CDR2 sequences are SGHRS and YFSETQ. V dropped 4 bases and J dropped 5 bases, with 21 bases sitting between them. This CDR3 is 16 amino acids long. The CDR3 DNA is TGCGCCAGCAGCCCCCAGGGAAACCGGGGGGCGGAGACCCAGTACTTC. Amino acid sequence: CASSPQGNRGAETQYF.

V gene TRBV14 combines with J gene TRBJ1-1; D remains unclear. Germline-derived CDR1 and CDR2 are SGHDN and FVKESK. The germline V and J ends were trimmed by 5 bases and 11 bases, with 18 bases remaining between them. The CDR3 runs 13 residues. CDR3 sequence: CASSLDLRTRAFF. In nucleotides, the CDR3 is TGTGCCAGCAGCTTGGACTTAAGAACACGGGCTTTCTTT.

The V gene is TRBV6-2 or TRBV6-3, the J gene TRBJ1-1; the match to TRBD1 covers 10 bases. V trimming: 1 base; J trimming: 3 bases; junction bases outside the gene matches: 2. CDR3 length equals 15 residues. CDR1 and CDR2 from the germline V gene are MNHEY and SVGEGT. CDR3 amino acids: CASSYWGTGDTEAFF. The CDR3 nucleotides read TGTGCCAGCAGTTACTGGGGGACAGGGGACACTGAAGCTTTCTTT.

The J gene is TRBJ1-5, the V gene TRBV3-1 (or the pseudogene TRBV3-2), with 7 nucleotides matching TRBD1. Germline-derived CDR1 and CDR2 are LGHDT and YNNKEL (reference sequence). J lost 7 bases, V lost 4 bases, and 13 bases had no gene match. The CDR3 spans 16 residues. The CDR3 coding sequence is TGTGCCAGCAGCCCGAACGCGGGGACAGCGGGACAGCCCCAGCATTTT. Amino acids: CASSPNAGTAGQPQHF.